Each of the 30 T cell receptor beta chains below was sequenced from the same sample in a study of T cell responses to AZD1222 COVID-19 vaccine. The data were produced by immunoSEQ multiplex PCR, yet TCRdb's version contains in-frame clones alone and is incomplete. The sample records about 200,000 clones, just over 90% being singletons. Sequences were derived from peripheral blood, sampled 28 days after the second AZD1222 dose. These receptor sequences come from an adult who received the AZD1222 COVID-19 vaccine.

The chain links TRBV28 to TRBJ1-3; the D gene is possibly TRBD1 (6 bases). CDR1 MDHEN and CDR2 SYDVKM come from the germline V gene. The CDR3 totals 12 residues. Trimming took 6 bases from V and 4 from J, leaving 7 bases between them. CDR3 nucleotide sequence: TGTGCCAGCAGCGACAGGGGAAACACCATATATTTT. As protein: CASSDRGNTIYF.

The CDR3 DNA reads TGTGCCTGGAGTGGGGACACCTACGAGCAGTACTTC. Encoded protein: CAWSGDTYEQYF. The rearrangement links TRBV30 to TRBJ2-7, with a possible D match to TRBD1 (6 bases). Germline V CDR1 and CDR2: GTSNPN, SVGIG (reference sequence). The CDR3 extends over 12 amino acids. Trimming stripped 1 base from V and 2 bases from J, with 6 bases between.

This clone is a singleton in its sample. At one end the junction does not follow the germline gene, possibly because of a read error. The rearrangement joins TRBV5-1 to TRBJ2-3, with 9 bases aligning to TRBD2. CDR1 SGHRS and CDR2 YFSETQ come from the germline V gene. There are 15 residues in the CDR3. CDR3 nucleotides: TGCGCCAGCAGCTTGTCGGGGACTAGCATAGATACGCAGTATTTT. Protein: CASSLSGTSIDTQYF.

The V and J genes are TRBV6-5 and TRBJ1-1; no firm D call. Between the trimmed V and J ends, which lost 6 bases and 1 base, there was a span of 9 bases. This CDR3 has 13 residues. Germline V gene lookup returns CDR1 MNHEY and CDR2 SVGAGI. As DNA, the CDR3 is TGTGCCAGCAGAAGAAAAGCGAACACTGAAGCTTTCTTT. It is translated as CASRRKANTEAFF.

This chain links TRBV29-1 with TRBJ2-2, with 7 positions matching TRBD1. CDR3 length: 12 amino acids. Germline V CDR1 and CDR2: SQVTM, ANQGSEA. Losses at the gene ends were 6 bases for V and 3 bases for J; bases not matched to a gene: 1. The CDR3 DNA follows: TGCAGCGTCGACAGGGACACCGGGGAGCTGTTTTTT. Its protein product is CSVDRDTGELFF.

The chain joins TRBV7-8 to TRBJ2-1; 12 bases align to TRBD2. This CDR3 is 16 amino acids long. V lost 4 bases and J lost 8; bases outside the gene matches: 9. Looked up from germline, CDR1 is SGHVS and CDR2 is FQNEAQ. The CDR3 DNA is TGTGCCAGCAGCTCCTTCCTAGCGGGAGGGATGTATGAGCAGTTCTTC. Translating gives CASSSFLAGGMYEQFF.

This rearrangement joins TRBV10-3 to TRBJ2-2, with TRBD2 matching 12 bases. Trimming cost V 0 bases and J 1 base; bases outside gene matches: 9. The CDR3 loop spans 20 amino acids. Germline lookup yields CDR1 ENHRY and CDR2 SYGVKD. The CDR3 protein is CAISESGLAGSRVNTGELFF. For the CDR3, the DNA is TGTGCCATCAGTGAGTCCGGACTAGCGGGATCTCGCGTGAACACCGGGGAGCTGTTTTTT.

The chain employs TRBV10-1 and TRBJ2-2; D is ambiguous. V was shortened by 6 bases and J by 1 base, with 9 bases between the two germline ends. Germline CDR1 is WNHNN and CDR2 is SYGVQD (reference sequence). The CDR3 has 14 residues. CDR3 nucleotide sequence: TGCGCCAGCAGATCCCACCTGAACACCGGGGAGCTGTTTTTT. Its protein product is CASRSHLNTGELFF.

J is TRBJ2-1 and V is TRBV7-2; 13 nucleotides align to TRBD2. Germline-derived CDR1 and CDR2 are SGHTA and FQGNSA. The CDR3 is made up of 15 amino acids. V shed 4 bases, J shed 7 bases, and the junction held 4 bases outside the gene matches. This CDR3 reads CASSSLAGGGNEQFF. The CDR3 DNA reads TGTGCCAGCAGCTCACTAGCGGGAGGGGGGAATGAGCAGTTCTTC.

V usage is TRBV12-5 and J usage is TRBJ1-2; 7 bases are shared with TRBD1. The CDR3 contains 15 residues. CDR1 is LGHNT and CDR2 is FRNRAP in the germline V gene. V lost 6 bases to trimming and J lost 8 bases; unmatched junction nucleotides: 15. CDR3 in DNA: TGTGCTAGTGGCCCAATACAGGGGATACGAGAGGGCTACACCTTC. This translates into CASGPIQGIREGYTF.

The chain uses TRBV30 and TRBJ2-7; 7 bases agree with TRBD2. Germline lookup yields CDR1 GTSNPN and CDR2 SVGIG (reference sequence). This CDR3 has 12 residues. V lost 7 bases and J lost 2; bases outside the gene matches: 5. CDR3 coding DNA: TGTGCCTTCGAGCGGGATGCCTACGAGCAGTACTTC. Protein sequence: CAFERDAYEQYF.

The V call is TRBV3-1 (or the pseudogene TRBV3-2), the J call TRBJ1-6, with D unresolved. Between the trimmed V and J ends, which lost 0 bases and 9 bases, there was a span of 21 bases. Germline values: CDR1 LGHDT, CDR2 YNNKEL (reference sequence). The CDR3 sequence is 18 residues long. The CDR3 region has the DNA TGTGCCAGCAGCCAAGAAAGGGCAGTGGCAGGTCCCGGTTCACCCCTCCACTTT. It is translated as CASSQERAVAGPGSPLHF.

This chain joins TRBV9 and TRBJ2-4; D may be TRBD2 (8 bases). V was trimmed by 0 bases and J by 6 bases, leaving 16 bases between them. CDR1 and CDR2 from the germline V gene are SGDLS and YYNGEE. The CDR3 extends over 16 amino acids. The CDR3 loop is CASSVGTGRGLNIQYF. The CDR3, as DNA: TGTGCCAGCAGCGTAGGGACCGGGAGGGGGCTAAACATTCAGTACTTC.

CDR3 coding DNA: TGTGCCAGCAGTTACATGTCATTAACAGATACGCAGTATTTT. Its protein is CASSYMSLTDTQYF. The gene calls are TRBV6-2 or TRBV6-3 and TRBJ2-3; D unresolved. V was trimmed by 2 bases and J by 3 bases, leaving 9 bases between them. Germline-derived CDR1 and CDR2 are MNHEY and SVGEGT. This CDR3 spans 14 amino acids.

This chain joins TRBV5-4 and TRBJ2-7, with unresolved D. CDR3 length: 13 residues. V dropped 5 bases and J dropped 2 bases, with 11 bases sitting between them. Germline V gene sequence: CDR1 SGHNT, CDR2 YYREEE (reference sequence). Written as DNA, the CDR3 is TGTGCCAGCAGTTCCGGGCCCGCCTACGAGCAGTACTTC. Protein: CASSSGPAYEQYF.

CDR3 protein: CASSVGGGSGQGTDTQYF. As DNA, the CDR3 is TGTGCCAGCAGCGTAGGGGGGGGCAGCGGCCAGGGGACAGATACGCAGTATTTT. V is TRBV9 and J is TRBJ2-3, with D perhaps matching TRBD2 (7 bases). The CDR3 contains 18 residues. The V gene lost 0 bases and the J gene lost 3 bases, with 20 bases spanning the gap. The V gene's germline CDR1 is SGDLS and CDR2 YYNGEE.

The rearrangement uses TRBV5-5 and TRBJ1-1; 9 positions match TRBD1. This CDR3 contains 16 residues. Germline CDR1 reads SGHKS; CDR2 reads YYEKEE (reference sequence). V lost 0 bases and J lost 6; bases outside the gene matches: 9. CDR3 in DNA: TGTGCCAGCAGCTTGGCCAAGGGACAGGGAGGCTCTGAAGCTTTCTTT. Amino acid sequence: CASSLAKGQGGSEAFF.

This clone has a single count. This chain joins TRBV7-9 and TRBJ2-7, with unresolved D. The CDR3 runs 11 residues. Deletions cut 2 bases from V and 6 bases from J, with 5 bases between. The germline V gene encodes CDR1 SEHNR and CDR2 FQNEAQ (reference sequence). The CDR3 here is CASSLITEQYF. The CDR3 DNA reads TGTGCCAGCAGCTTAATTACCGAGCAGTACTTC.

V gene TRBV5-3 combines with J gene TRBJ1-6; D unclear. TRBV5-3 is given ORF status, its function remaining uncertain. Trimming cost V 4 bases and J 10 bases, with 24 bases left between them. CDR3 size: 17 residues. CDR3 region: CARSALAPPGLGSPLHF. The DNA of the CDR3 is TGTGCCAGAAGCGCCCTCGCCCCCCCCGGGTTAGGATCACCCCTCCACTTT.

The chain links TRBV28 to TRBJ1-3; no firm D call. This CDR3 is 14 amino acids long. The germline V gene encodes CDR1 MDHEN and CDR2 SYDVKM. V lost 2 bases and J lost 4, with 9 bases in between. Here the CDR3 DNA reads TGTGCCAGCAGTTTAGGAGGGTCGGGAAACACCATATATTTT. Its translation is CASSLGGSGNTIYF.

The J gene is TRBJ2-7, the V gene TRBV6-5; 10 bases fit TRBD1. This CDR3 contains 15 residues. Germline trimming cut 7 bases from V and 5 bases from J; bases unmatched to any gene: 11. Germline V gives CDR1 MNHEY, CDR2 SVGAGI. The CDR3 spells CASNSPGQGYHEQYF. CDR3 coding DNA: TGTGCCAGCAACTCACCGGGACAGGGGTACCACGAGCAGTACTTC.

This chain joins TRBV3-1 (or the pseudogene TRBV3-2) and TRBJ1-1; D is unresolved. CDR1 LGHDT and CDR2 YNNKEL come from the germline V gene (reference sequence). CDR3 length: 13 amino acids. With 1 base removed from V and 3 bases from J, the gap between germline ends came to 6 bases. CDR3 sequence reads: CASSQVTYTEAFF. CDR3 sequence (DNA): TGTGCCAGCAGCCAAGTAACCTACACTGAAGCTTTCTTT.

This chain links TRBV2 with TRBJ2-1; D remains unclear. The CDR3 runs 13 residues. Germline CDR1 is SNHLY and CDR2 is FYNNEI. V lost 0 bases and J 0 bases, leaving 0 bases between the germline ends. Here the CDR3 DNA reads TGTGCCAGCAGTGAAGCCTCCTACAATGAGCAGTTCTTC. This encodes CASSEASYNEQFF.

The chain carries TRBV7-6 and TRBJ2-1; D may correspond to TRBD1 or TRBD2 (5 bases each). Per germline, CDR1 SGHVS and CDR2 FNYEAQ. V shed 1 base and J shed 6 bases, with 28 bases lying between them. The CDR3 spans 20 residues. The DNA of the CDR3 is TGTGCCAGCAGCTTAGATTCACGGGGCAGCTTAGGGGCTACCGGCAATGAGCAGTTCTTC. Translation: CASSLDSRGSLGATGNEQFF.

The chain links TRBV7-3 to TRBJ2-1; 11 bases match TRBD2. This CDR3 spans 15 amino acids. The trim removed 6 bases at V and 9 bases at J, leaving 10 bases unmatched. The germline V gene has CDR1 SGHTA and CDR2 FQGTGA. CDR3 sequence: CASSALAGEAVEQFF. The CDR3, as DNA: TGTGCCAGCAGTGCACTAGCGGGAGAGGCGGTTGAGCAGTTCTTC. Filled out from reference TRBV7-3 and TRBJ2-1, the complete variable domain reads GAGVSQTPSNKVTEKGKYVELRCDPISGHTALYWYRQSLGQGPEFLIYFQGTGAADDSGLPNDRFFAVRPEGSVSTLKIQRTERGDSAVYLCASSALAGEAVEQFFGPGTRLTVL.

The rearrangement uses TRBV9 and TRBJ1-2; no clear D. Germline lookup yields CDR1 SGDLS and CDR2 YYNGEE. V was cut by 5 bases and J by 8 bases, with 16 bases left in between. This CDR3 is built from 13 residues. The CDR3 bases are TGTGCCAGCAGTCTTCGGACGGGAGGAGGCTACACCTTC. It yields the protein CASSLRTGGGYTF.

The chain couples TRBV7-9 to TRBJ2-7, with D tentatively TRBD1 (7 bases). V was pared by 4 bases and J by 5 bases, with 18 bases between. The CDR3 runs 15 residues. Germline CDR1 is SEHNR and CDR2 is FQNEAQ (reference sequence). The CDR3 nucleotides are TGTGCCAGCAGCTACCAGGGGGGTAATGCGGACGAGCAGTACTTC. Protein product: CASSYQGGNADEQYF.

This chain links TRBV5-1 with TRBJ2-7; tentatively, D is TRBD2 (5 bases). The length of the CDR3 is 16 residues. V was shortened by 2 bases and J by 4 bases, with 19 bases between the two germline ends. Looked up from germline, CDR1 is SGHRS and CDR2 is YFSETQ. CDR3 residues: CASSLSIDIGIYEQYF. The CDR3 DNA reads as TGCGCCAGCAGCTTATCCATTGACATCGGGATATACGAGCAGTACTTC.

The chain couples TRBV19 to TRBJ2-7, with 10 bases that match TRBD2. CDR3 length equals 14 residues. Per the germline V gene, CDR1 is LNHDA and CDR2 is SQIVND (reference sequence). The V segment lost 5 bases and the J segment 7 bases; nucleotides outside the gene matches: 8. Written as DNA, the CDR3 is TGTGCCAGTAGTCCGGGTAGCGGGAGGCGGGAGCAGTACTTC. Residues: CASSPGSGRREQYF.

This chain connects TRBV2 to TRBJ1-5; D call uncertain. V gave up 5 bases and J gave up 4 bases, with 15 bases separating them. Germline values: CDR1 SNHLY, CDR2 FYNNEI. The CDR3 has 15 amino acids. CDR3 in DNA: TGTGCCAGCAGTAAAATCGTCAGAAATAATCAGCCCCAGCATTTT. As protein: CASSKIVRNNQPQHF.